This record concerns one TCR beta chain sequence. Antigen unknown. The data stem from a study of shared clonotypes between healthy human individuals. Terminally differentiated effector memory CD45RA+ cells were excluded from the naive CD8 cells, which were CD45RO-negative and positively selected for CCR7. Sorted-subset replicate PCRs used roughly 180 ng DNA, approximately 30,000 T cell genomes. Profiling relied on immunoSEQ multiplex PCR, and the TCRdb table lists in-frame clones only, not all of them. The table has about 1.9 million clones, roughly 95% seen once; the top ten hold under 2%. This CDR3 region has 13 residues. V lost 3 bases and J lost 3, with 9 bases in between. Germline assignment: CDR1 SGHTA and CDR2 FQGTGA. Study conclusions and caveats: In general, naive subsets displayed greater estimated richness than memory subsets did.

The genes are TRBV7-3 and TRBJ2-7; unclear D gene. The specimen sequenced was naive CD8+ T cells from PBMCs. The receptor's source is a man between 18 and 35 years old in good health. Some clones in this sample may be carry-over from other donors' samples. This CDR3 is CASSFDGDYEQYF. CDR3 sequence (DNA): TGTGCCAGCAGCTTCGACGGCGACTACGAGCAGTACTTC.